The rows below give T cell receptor beta chains drawn from one sample of a study of blood T cell repertoires in COVID-19. Sequenced by immunoSEQ multiplex PCR; TCRdb stores in-frame clones only, minus some. The sample lists 200,000 to 250,000 clones; about 86% were seen once. Sequences were obtained from peripheral blood. The source is a man between 18 and 35 years old with active or convalescent COVID-19. The CDR3 runs from the conserved cysteine through the conserved F or W. A D gene is named only where the DNA matches it firmly. The listing skips clone size in some rows; elsewhere it reads once, few, many or a size class.

NA TRBJ1-4 TRBV27 NA TGTGCCAGCAAGAGGTCAGATGAAAAACTGTTTTTT CASKRSDEKLFF
NA TRBJ2-7 TRBV29-1 NA TGCAGCGTTGGAGTACCTTCGGGCGAGCAGTACTTC CSVGVPSGEQYF
NA TRBJ1-1 TRBV11-2 NA TGTGCCAGCAGCTTAGGGGGGGGGCTGAACACTGAAGCTTTCTTT CASSLGGGLNTEAFF
NA TRBJ1-4 TRBV3-1/TRBV3-2 NA TGTGCCAGCAGCCAAGTAAAGTTTAGGGGCGCGACTAATGAAAAACTGTTTTTT CASSQVKFRGATNEKLFF
NA TRBJ1-2 TRBV15 NA TGTGCCACCAGCAGAGATCGGGGATACCATGGCTACACCTTC CATSRDRGYHGYTF
NA TRBJ1-2 TRBV5-1 TRBD1 TGCGCCAGCAGCCCCGGGGACAGCCCCTATGGCTACACCTTC CASSPGDSPYGYTF
NA TRBJ1-5 TRBV27 TRBD1 TGTGCCAGCAGCCTCGGACAGGGACGTAGCAATCAGCCCCAGCATTTT CASSLGQGRSNQPQHF
NA TRBJ2-2 TRBV3-1/TRBV3-2 NA TGTGCCAGCACCCCTTTAGCGGACGACACCGGGGAGCTGTTTTTT CASTPLADDTGELFF
few TRBJ2-3 TRBV7-4 TRBD1 TGTGCCAGCAGCTTAGGGGACAGGGGGCCGCCAGATACGCAGTATTTT CASSLGDRGPPDTQYF
NA TRBJ2-7 TRBV5-4 NA TGTGCCAGCAGCTTGGCCCTAGGCTACGAGCAGTACTTC CASSLALGYEQYF
NA TRBJ1-6 TRBV6-5 NA TGTGCCAGCAGACCTGGGACACCAAATTCACCCCTCCACTTT CASRPGTPNSPLHF
NA TRBJ1-4 TRBV27 TRBD1 TGTGCCAGCAGTCCAATCGGGACAGCCTCAACTAATGAAAAACTGTTTTTT CASSPIGTASTNEKLFF
NA TRBJ1-1 TRBV25-1 NA TGTGCCAGCAGTGGCCTGACAGGACGGAACACTGAAGCTTTCTTT CASSGLTGRNTEAFF
NA TRBJ2-1 TRBV6-5 NA TGTGCCAGCGGAAAGACTCTCGTTACCAATGAGCAGTTCTTC CASGKTLVTNEQFF
NA TRBJ2-3 TRBV3-1/TRBV3-2 NA TGTGCCAGCAGCCAGTACCTAGCGTTCACAGATACGCAGTATTTT CASSQYLAFTDTQYF
NA TRBJ2-3 TRBV5-4 NA TGTGCCAGCAGCTTGGGAGGCGGGAAGACAGATACGCAGTATTTT CASSLGGGKTDTQYF
NA TRBJ2-5 TRBV4-2 TRBD1 TGTGCCAGCAGCCAAGACCCGGGACAGGGCCCAGAGACCCAGTACTTC CASSQDPGQGPETQYF
NA TRBJ2-2 TRBV20-1 NA TGCAGTGCTAGTAGGCAGGGAAACACCGGGGAGCTGTTTTTT CSASRQGNTGELFF
once TRBJ2-1 TRBV6-2/TRBV6-3 NA TGTGCCAGCAGTTCCATTAGCGTTAACAATGAGCAGTTCTTC CASSSISVNNEQFF
NA TRBJ2-7 TRBV7-3 NA TGTGCCAGCAGCTTGCAGACAGGACGCGAGCAGTACTTC CASSLQTGREQYF
NA TRBJ2-7 TRBV19 TRBD1 TGTGCCAGTAGCCGCAGGGGGACCTACGAGCAGTACTTC CASSRRGTYEQYF
NA TRBJ2-7 TRBV4-2 TRBD2 TGTGCCAGCAGCCAGAAGGGACTAGCGGACGACGAGCAGTACTTC CASSQKGLADDEQYF
NA TRBJ1-5 TRBV19 TRBD1 TGTGCCAGTAGTATTTTCATGGGGGACAGAAATCAGCCCCAGCATTTT CASSIFMGDRNQPQHF
NA TRBJ2-3 TRBV27 NA TGTGCCAGCAGTATTGGGCGTTCTGCAGATACGCAGTATTTT CASSIGRSADTQYF